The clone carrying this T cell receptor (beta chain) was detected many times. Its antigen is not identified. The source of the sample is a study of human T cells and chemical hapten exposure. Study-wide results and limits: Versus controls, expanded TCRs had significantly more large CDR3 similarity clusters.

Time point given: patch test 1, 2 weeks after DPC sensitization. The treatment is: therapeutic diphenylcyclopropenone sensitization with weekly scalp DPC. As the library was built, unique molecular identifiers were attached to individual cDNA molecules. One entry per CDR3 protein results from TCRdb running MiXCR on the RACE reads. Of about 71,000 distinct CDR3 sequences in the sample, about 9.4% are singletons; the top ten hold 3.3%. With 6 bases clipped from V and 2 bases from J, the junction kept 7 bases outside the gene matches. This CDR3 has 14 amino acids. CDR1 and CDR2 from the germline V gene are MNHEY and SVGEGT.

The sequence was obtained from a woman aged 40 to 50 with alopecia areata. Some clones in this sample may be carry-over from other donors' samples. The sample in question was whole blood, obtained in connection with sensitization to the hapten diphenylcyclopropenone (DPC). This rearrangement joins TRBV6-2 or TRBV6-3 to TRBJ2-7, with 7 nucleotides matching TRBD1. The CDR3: CASSLGTVAYEQYF. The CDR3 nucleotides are TGTGCCAGCAGCCTAGGGACAGTCGCCTACGAGCAGTACTTC.